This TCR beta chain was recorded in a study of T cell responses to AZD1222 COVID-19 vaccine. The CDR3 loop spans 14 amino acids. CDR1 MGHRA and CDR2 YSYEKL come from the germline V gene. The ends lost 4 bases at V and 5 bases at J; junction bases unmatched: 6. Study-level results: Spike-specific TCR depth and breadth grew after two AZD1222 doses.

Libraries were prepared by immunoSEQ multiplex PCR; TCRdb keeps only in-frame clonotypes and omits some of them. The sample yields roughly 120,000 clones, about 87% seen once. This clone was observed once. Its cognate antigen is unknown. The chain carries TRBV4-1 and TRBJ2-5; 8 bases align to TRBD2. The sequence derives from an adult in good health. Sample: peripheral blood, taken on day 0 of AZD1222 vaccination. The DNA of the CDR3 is TGCGCCAGCAGCCTCGCGGGACTAGGGGAGACCCAGTACTTC. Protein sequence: CASSLAGLGETQYF.